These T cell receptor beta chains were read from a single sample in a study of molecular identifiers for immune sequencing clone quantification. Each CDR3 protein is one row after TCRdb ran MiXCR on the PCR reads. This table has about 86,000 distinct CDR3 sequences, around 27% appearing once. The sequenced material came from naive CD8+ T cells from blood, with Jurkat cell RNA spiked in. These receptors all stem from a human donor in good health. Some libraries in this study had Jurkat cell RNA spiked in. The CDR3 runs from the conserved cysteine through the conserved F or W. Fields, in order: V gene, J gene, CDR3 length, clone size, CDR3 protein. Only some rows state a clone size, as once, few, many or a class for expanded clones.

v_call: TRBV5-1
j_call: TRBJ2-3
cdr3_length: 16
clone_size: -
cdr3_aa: CASSLSASGSDDTQYF

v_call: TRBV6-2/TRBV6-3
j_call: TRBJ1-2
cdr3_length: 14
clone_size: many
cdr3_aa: CASSLLTGPYGYTF

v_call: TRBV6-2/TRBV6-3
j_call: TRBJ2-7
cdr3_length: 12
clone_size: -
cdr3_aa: CASNHLASEQYF

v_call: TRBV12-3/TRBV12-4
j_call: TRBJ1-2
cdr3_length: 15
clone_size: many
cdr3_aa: CASSPGQGALYGYTF

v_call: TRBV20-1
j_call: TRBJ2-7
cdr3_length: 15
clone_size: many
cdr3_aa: CSASVAQHSSYEQYF

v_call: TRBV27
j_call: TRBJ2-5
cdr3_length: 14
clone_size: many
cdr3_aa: CASSPWDSQETQYF

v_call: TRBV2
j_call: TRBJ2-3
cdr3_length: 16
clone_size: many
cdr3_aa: CASSEWGSESTDTQYF

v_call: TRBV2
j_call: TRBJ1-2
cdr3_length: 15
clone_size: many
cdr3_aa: CASSEARASNYGYTF

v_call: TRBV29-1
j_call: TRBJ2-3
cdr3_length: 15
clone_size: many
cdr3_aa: CSVGLAGGPGDTQYF

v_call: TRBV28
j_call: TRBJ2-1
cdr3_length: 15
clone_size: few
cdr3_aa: CASSEVADFYNEQFF

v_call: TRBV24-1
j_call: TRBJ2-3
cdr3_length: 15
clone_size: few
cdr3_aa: CATSEPGDGTDTQYF

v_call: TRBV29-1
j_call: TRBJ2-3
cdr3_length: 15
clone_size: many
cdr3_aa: CSVEDWGQGSDTQYF

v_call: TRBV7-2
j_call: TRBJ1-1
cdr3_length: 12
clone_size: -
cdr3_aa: CASSLVGETAFF

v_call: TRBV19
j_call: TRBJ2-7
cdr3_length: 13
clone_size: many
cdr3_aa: CASSATGGYEQYF

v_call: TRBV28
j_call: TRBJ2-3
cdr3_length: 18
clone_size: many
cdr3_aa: CASSNPGTSGFETDTQYF

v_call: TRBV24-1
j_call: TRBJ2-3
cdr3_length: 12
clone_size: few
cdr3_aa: CATGRTTDTQYF

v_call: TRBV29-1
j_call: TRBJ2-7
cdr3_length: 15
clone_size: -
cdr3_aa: CSVEDRGDTSYEQYF

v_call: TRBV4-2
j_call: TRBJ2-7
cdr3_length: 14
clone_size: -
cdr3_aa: CASRPAAPVSAPYF

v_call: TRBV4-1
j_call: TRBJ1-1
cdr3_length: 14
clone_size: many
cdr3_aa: CASSPTGDRFPRFF

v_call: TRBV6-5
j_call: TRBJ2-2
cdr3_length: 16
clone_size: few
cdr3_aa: CASSLGQGANTGELFF

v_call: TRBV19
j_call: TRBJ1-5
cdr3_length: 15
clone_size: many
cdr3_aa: CASSIGDLGNQPQHF

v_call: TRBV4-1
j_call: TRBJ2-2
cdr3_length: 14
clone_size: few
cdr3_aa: CASSMGPNTGELFF

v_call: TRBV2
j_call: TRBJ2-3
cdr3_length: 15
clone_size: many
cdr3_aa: CASRLAGSRTDTQYF

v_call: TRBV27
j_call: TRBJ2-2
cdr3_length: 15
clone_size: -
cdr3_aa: CASSSRDSNTGELFF

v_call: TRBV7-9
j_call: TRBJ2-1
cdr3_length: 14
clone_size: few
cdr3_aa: CASSLTSGSNEQFF

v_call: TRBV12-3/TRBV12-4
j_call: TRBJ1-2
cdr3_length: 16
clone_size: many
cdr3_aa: CASSPKGARANYGYTF

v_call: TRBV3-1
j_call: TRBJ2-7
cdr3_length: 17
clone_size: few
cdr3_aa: CASSQVVAGPWGDEQYF

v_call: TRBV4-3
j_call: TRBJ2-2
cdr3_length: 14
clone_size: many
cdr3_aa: CASSQWRGAGELFF

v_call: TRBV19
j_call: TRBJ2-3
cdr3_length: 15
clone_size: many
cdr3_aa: CASSIVRESTDTQYF

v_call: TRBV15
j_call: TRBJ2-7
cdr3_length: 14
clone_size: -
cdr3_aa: CATSRIRGRGEQYF

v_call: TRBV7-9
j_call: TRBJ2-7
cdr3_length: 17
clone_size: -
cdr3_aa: CASSLATWTEGRCEQCF

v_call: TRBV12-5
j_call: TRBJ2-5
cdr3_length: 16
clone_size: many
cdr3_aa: CASGSTDRGNQETQYF

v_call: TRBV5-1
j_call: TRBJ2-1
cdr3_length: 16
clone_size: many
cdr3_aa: CASSPYRRQGAEEQFF

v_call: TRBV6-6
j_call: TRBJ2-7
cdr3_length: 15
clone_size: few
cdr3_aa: CASSYHVTDTYEQYF

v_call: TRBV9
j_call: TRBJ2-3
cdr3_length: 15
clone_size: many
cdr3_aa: CASSYSGTSGGVQYF

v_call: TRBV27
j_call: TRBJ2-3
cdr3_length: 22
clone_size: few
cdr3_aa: CASSSGTSGGARIVLSTDTQYF

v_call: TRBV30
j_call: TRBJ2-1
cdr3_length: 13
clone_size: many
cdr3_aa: CAWEQGGYNEQFF

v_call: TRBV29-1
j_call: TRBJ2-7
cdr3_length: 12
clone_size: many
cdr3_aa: CSGREGNYEQYF

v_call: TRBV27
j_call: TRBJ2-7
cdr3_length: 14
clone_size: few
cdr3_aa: CASSLTGLSYEQYF

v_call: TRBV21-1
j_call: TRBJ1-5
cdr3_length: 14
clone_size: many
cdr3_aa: CASSKEGRRQPQHF

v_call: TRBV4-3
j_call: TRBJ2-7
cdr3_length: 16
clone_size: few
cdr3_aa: CASSQGLGTGIYEQYF

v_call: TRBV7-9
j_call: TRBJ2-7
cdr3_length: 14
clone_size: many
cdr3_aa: CASSLSGELYEQYF

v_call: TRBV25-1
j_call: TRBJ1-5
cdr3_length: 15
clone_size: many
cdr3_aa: CASAGQDYSNQPQHF

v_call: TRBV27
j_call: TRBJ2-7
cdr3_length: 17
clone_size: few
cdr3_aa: CASSLSLTMDRPYEQYF

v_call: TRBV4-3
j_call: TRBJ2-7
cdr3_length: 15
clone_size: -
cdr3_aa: CASSQEMGGSYEQYF

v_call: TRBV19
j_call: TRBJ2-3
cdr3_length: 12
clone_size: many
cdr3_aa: CASSQDGYTQYF

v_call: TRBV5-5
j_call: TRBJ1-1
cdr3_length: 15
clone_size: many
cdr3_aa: CASSFSDTVGTEAFF

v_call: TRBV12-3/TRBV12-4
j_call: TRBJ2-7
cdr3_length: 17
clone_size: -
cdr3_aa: CASRSRDSKLDSDEQYF

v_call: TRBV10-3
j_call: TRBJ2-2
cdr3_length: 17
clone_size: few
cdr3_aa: CAISEPPGLDHTGELFF

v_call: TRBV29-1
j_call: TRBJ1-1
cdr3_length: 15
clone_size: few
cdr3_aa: CSVGDRGGLSTEAFF

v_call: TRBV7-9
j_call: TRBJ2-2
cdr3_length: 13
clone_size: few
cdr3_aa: CASSLRGCGELFF

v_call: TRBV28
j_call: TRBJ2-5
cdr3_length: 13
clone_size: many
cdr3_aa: CASRNDGQETQYF

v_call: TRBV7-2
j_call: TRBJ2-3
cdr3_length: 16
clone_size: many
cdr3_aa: CASSSYAVAVTDTQYF

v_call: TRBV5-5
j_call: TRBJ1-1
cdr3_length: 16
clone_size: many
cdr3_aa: CASSLMGDRVFTEAFF

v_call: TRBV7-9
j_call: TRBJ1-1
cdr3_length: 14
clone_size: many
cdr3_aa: CASSGTGANTEAFF

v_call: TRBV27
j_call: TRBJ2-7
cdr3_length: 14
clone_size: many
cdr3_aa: CASSLQGAAYEQYF

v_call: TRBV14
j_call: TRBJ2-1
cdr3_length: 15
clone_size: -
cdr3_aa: CASSPRVSSYNEQFF